One sample yielded the 28 T cell receptor beta chains listed below, sequenced in a study of T cell clones after liver transplantation. The table came from immunoSEQ multiplex PCR; TCRdb's copy has only in-frame clones and leaves some out. The sample yields tens of thousands of clones, roughly nine tenths seen once. The sequenced sample was CD4+ T cells from blood, obtained before liver transplant. The receptors were gathered from a human donor who received a liver transplant.

CDR3 DNA sequence: TGTGCCACCTCCGGGAGCGAAGAGACCCAGTACTTC. Translating gives CATSGSEETQYF. The chain is built from TRBV10-3 and TRBJ2-5; D possibly corresponds to TRBD2 (6 bases). CDR3 length equals 12 residues. The germline V gene has CDR1 ENHRY and CDR2 SYGVKD. Trimming stripped 10 bases from V and 3 bases from J, with 12 bases between.

The genes are TRBV19 and TRBJ2-1; tentative D call: TRBD1 (5 bases). The V and J ends lost 1 base and 3 bases respectively, with 10 bases between them. Germline values: CDR1 LNHDA, CDR2 SQIVND (reference sequence). The CDR3 loop spans 15 amino acids. The CDR3 protein is CASSIGGYYYNEQFF. CDR3 sequence (DNA): TGTGCCAGTAGTATAGGGGGCTACTACTACAATGAGCAGTTCTTC.

The chain couples TRBV5-1 to TRBJ2-7; the D gene is possibly TRBD2 (6 bases). Trimming left V 4 bases short and J 3 bases short, with 11 bases between. The CDR3 covers 13 residues. Germline V CDR1 and CDR2: SGHRS, YFSETQ. In nucleotides, the CDR3 is TGCGCCAGCAGCGGGCGGGAAAACTACGAGCAGTACTTC. It codes for CASSGRENYEQYF.

The chain links TRBV28 to TRBJ2-7, with D uncertain. This CDR3 has 12 residues. CDR1 and CDR2 (germline): MDHEN, SYDVKM. Trimming left V 5 bases short and J 5 bases short, with 10 bases between. The CDR3 region is CASSTRLDEQYF. The CDR3 DNA reads as TGTGCCAGCAGTACAAGACTTGACGAGCAGTACTTC.

The chain employs TRBV9 and TRBJ1-1; unclear D gene. Germline CDR1 SGDLS, CDR2 YYNGEE. There are 13 residues in the CDR3. Deletions cut 4 bases from V and 1 base from J, with 8 bases between. The CDR3 region is CASSIRPNTEAFF. CDR3 nucleotide sequence: TGTGCCAGCAGCATCCGACCGAACACTGAAGCTTTCTTT.

J is TRBJ1-5 and V is TRBV2; TRBD1 might be the D (5 bases). Germline values: CDR1 SNHLY, CDR2 FYNNEI. Trimming pared 6 bases from V and 2 bases from J, leaving 17 bases between. This CDR3 is built from 16 residues. The CDR3 region is CASRGPHKAGNQPQHF. Written as DNA, the CDR3 is TGTGCCAGCAGGGGACCCCACAAGGCGGGCAATCAGCCCCAGCATTTT.

This chain joins TRBV5-6 and TRBJ2-3, with D perhaps assigned TRBD1 or TRBD2 (7 bases each). Germline-derived CDR1 and CDR2 are SGHDT and YYEEEE. V gave up 0 bases and J gave up 1 base, with 12 bases separating them. The CDR3 covers 16 residues. The CDR3 spells CASSLGQGGGTDTQYF. CDR3 nucleotides: TGTGCCAGCAGCTTGGGACAGGGAGGGGGCACAGATACGCAGTATTTT.

This chain connects TRBV18 to TRBJ1-4, with D maybe TRBD1 (5 bases). The CDR3 sequence is 14 residues long. The germline V gene encodes CDR1 KGHSH and CDR2 LQKENI. The V gene lost 1 base and the J gene lost 8 bases, with 11 bases spanning the gap. The CDR3 region has the DNA TGTGCCAGCTCACCACGGTCTTGGGACGAAAAACTGTTTTTT. This gives the protein CASSPRSWDEKLFF.

V and J are TRBV29-1 and TRBJ2-1; 7 bases line up with TRBD2. J gave up 3 bases and V 5 bases, and 7 bases lay outside the gene matches. Germline CDR1 and CDR2: SQVTM and ANQGSEA. This CDR3 is built from 14 residues. CDR3 region: CSVRSSGIYNEQFF. For the CDR3, the DNA is TGCAGCGTTCGGTCTAGCGGTATCTACAATGAGCAGTTCTTC.

This rearrangement joins TRBV28 to TRBJ1-1, with 7 nucleotides matching TRBD1. Per germline, CDR1 MDHEN and CDR2 SYDVKM. The V segment lost 6 bases and the J segment 3 bases; nucleotides outside the gene matches: 7. This CDR3 region has 14 residues. The CDR3 nucleotides read TGTGCCAGCAGGGTGGGACAGTCTTACACTGAAGCTTTCTTT. Its protein is CASRVGQSYTEAFF.

J is TRBJ1-4 and V is TRBV28, with 10 nucleotides matching TRBD1. Per the germline V gene, CDR1 is MDHEN and CDR2 is SYDVKM. V was pared by 5 bases and J by 3 bases, with 3 bases of the junction left unmatched. There are 15 residues in the CDR3. The CDR3 sequence: CASSAGQGPNEKLFF. The DNA for the CDR3 is TGTGCCAGCAGTGCGGGACAGGGGCCTAATGAAAAACTGTTTTTT.

The chain uses TRBV5-1 and TRBJ2-7, with D tentatively TRBD2 (7 bases). Germline CDR1 SGHRS, CDR2 YFSETQ. The CDR3 spans 15 residues. The V gene lost 0 bases and the J gene lost 5 bases, with 15 bases spanning the gap. The CDR3: CASSLEQGGNHEQYF. CDR3 nucleotide sequence: TGCGCCAGCAGCTTGGAACAGGGAGGGAATCACGAGCAGTACTTC.

This clone turned up a few times. This rearrangement joins TRBV11-3 to TRBJ2-2; D is undetermined. The V gene's germline CDR1 is SGHNT and CDR2 YENEEA. The CDR3 is made up of 15 amino acids. With 5 bases removed from V and 2 bases from J, the gap between germline ends came to 12 bases. The CDR3 protein is CASSPSLTNTGELFF. The CDR3 DNA follows: TGTGCCAGCAGCCCCTCCCTAACAAACACCGGGGAGCTGTTTTTT. Looking up the rest from reference TRBV11-3 and TRBJ2-2 gives the full variable domain: EAGVVQSPRYKIIEKKQPVAFWCNPISGHNTLYWYLQNLGQGPELLIRYENEEAVDDSQLPKDRFSAERLKGVDSTLKIQPAELGDSAVYLCASSPSLTNTGELFFGEGSRLTVL.

The rearrangement uses TRBV5-4 and TRBJ2-7, with D possibly TRBD1 on 6 matching bases. Trimming pared 4 bases from V and 6 bases from J, leaving 17 bases between. CDR1 and CDR2 (germline): SGHNT, YYREEE (reference sequence). The CDR3 loop spans 14 amino acids. In DNA, the CDR3 is TGTGCCAGCAGCCCGGAAAGTTTGGGGGCCGAGCAGTACTTC. It codes for CASSPESLGAEQYF.

V gene TRBV28 combines with J gene TRBJ1-5; D possibly corresponds to TRBD1 (6 bases). With 3 bases removed from V and 0 bases from J, the gap between germline ends came to 12 bases. There are 16 residues in the CDR3. Germline assignment: CDR1 MDHEN and CDR2 SYDVKM. The CDR3 reads CASSFLRGASNQPQHF. The CDR3 region has the DNA TGTGCCAGCAGTTTTCTACGGGGGGCTAGCAATCAGCCCCAGCATTTT.

The rearrangement uses TRBV15 and TRBJ1-3, with D unclear. Trimming stripped 3 bases from V and 0 bases from J, with 12 bases between. Germline CDR1 and CDR2: LNHNV and YYDKDF (reference sequence). This CDR3 has 16 amino acids. The CDR3 here is CATSSQPSSSGNTIYF. The CDR3 bases are TGTGCCACCAGCAGCCAACCTTCCAGCTCTGGAAACACCATATATTTT.

This clone has just a few counts. This sequence joins TRBV11-3 and TRBJ2-1, with D possibly TRBD2 on 7 matching bases. The germline V and J ends were trimmed by 5 bases and 3 bases, with 17 bases remaining between them. The CDR3 has 16 residues. Germline CDR1 SGHNT, CDR2 YENEEA. DNA of the CDR3: TGTGCCAGCAGCCCCGGGGGGACAAAACTCTACAATGAGCAGTTCTTC. Translated, it gives CASSPGGTKLYNEQFF.

This clone was recorded once. The chain is built from TRBV28 and TRBJ1-5; 9 bases match TRBD1. With 4 bases clipped from V and 5 bases from J, the junction kept 9 bases outside the gene matches. Germline CDR1 is MDHEN and CDR2 is SYDVKM. This CDR3 has 16 amino acids. The chain's CDR3 is CASSSLGQGDDQPQHF. The CDR3 coding sequence is TGTGCCAGCAGTTCGCTGGGACAGGGTGACGATCAGCCCCAGCATTTT.

This clone was observed a few times. V gene TRBV7-6 combines with J gene TRBJ2-3; tentatively, D is TRBD2 (6 bases). Germline CDR1 is SGHVS and CDR2 is FNYEAQ. This CDR3 region has 15 residues. Trimming cost V 1 base and J 2 bases, with 10 bases left between them. CDR3 nucleotides: TGTGCCAGCAGCTTAGTCGGGAGTCCCACAGATACGCAGTATTTT. Amino acid sequence: CASSLVGSPTDTQYF.

V and J are TRBV6-1 and TRBJ2-5; 12 bases are a match to TRBD2. The CDR3 is 17 residues long. J was trimmed by 3 bases and V by 4 bases; bases with no gene match: 9. The germline V gene has CDR1 MNHNS and CDR2 SASEGT. The CDR3 DNA reads as TGTGCCAGCAGTGGGCTAGCGGGAGGGTCTCAAAAAGAGACCCAGTACTTC. Amino acid sequence: CASSGLAGGSQKETQYF.

This chain uses TRBV19 with TRBJ2-1; TRBD2 aligns across 8 bases. V dropped 5 bases and J dropped 7; count of bases not matched to a gene: 1. This CDR3 has 12 amino acids. The V gene's germline CDR1 is LNHDA and CDR2 SQIVND (reference sequence). The CDR3 DNA follows: TGTGCCAGTAGTGGACTAGCAAATGAGCAGTTCTTC. Translated, it gives CASSGLANEQFF.

The chain carries TRBV15 and TRBJ1-2, with D unresolved. This CDR3 comprises 16 residues. CDR1 LNHNV and CDR2 YYDKDF come from the germline V gene (reference sequence). With 0 bases removed from V and 4 bases from J, the gap between germline ends came to 15 bases. The chain's CDR3 is CATSRDLLSSIYGYTF. The CDR3 DNA sequence: TGTGCCACCAGCAGAGACCTCCTGAGTTCCATCTATGGCTACACCTTC. Complete variable domain (other parts from reference TRBV15 and TRBJ1-2): DAMVIQNPRYQVTQFGKPVTLSCSQTLNHNVMYWYQQKSSQAPKLLFHYYDKDFNNEADTPDNFQSRRPNTSFCFLDIRSPGLGDTAMYLCATSRDLLSSIYGYTFGSGTRLTVV.

This clone showed up just a few times. The chain employs TRBV6-6 and TRBJ2-5; D is perhaps TRBD1 (6 bases). CDR1 is MNHNY, CDR2 SVGAGI, per germline (reference sequence). V dropped 6 bases and J dropped 5 bases, with 16 bases sitting between them. The CDR3 runs 14 residues. CDR3 sequence: CASSRGQRGETQYF. CDR3 DNA sequence: TGTGCCAGCAGCCGAGGACAGAGGGGGGAGACCCAGTACTTC.

The V call is TRBV5-1, the J call TRBJ2-7, with 12 bases identical to TRBD2. Germline-derived CDR1 and CDR2 are SGHRS and YFSETQ. V lost 0 bases and J lost 3; bases outside the gene matches: 4. The CDR3 is 16 residues long. The CDR3 protein is CASSLGLAGGDYEQYF. As DNA, the CDR3 is TGCGCCAGCAGCTTGGGGCTAGCGGGAGGGGACTACGAGCAGTACTTC.

This sequence joins TRBV27 and TRBJ2-7; maybe TRBD2 (5 bases). V shed 3 bases and J shed 6 bases, with 15 bases lying between them. Per germline, CDR1 MNHEY and CDR2 SMNVEV (reference sequence). CDR3 length: 14 amino acids. CDR3 sequence: CASSLSGSDSEQYF. The CDR3, as DNA: TGTGCCAGCAGTTTGAGTGGGAGCGATTCCGAGCAGTACTTC.

The chain is built from TRBV2 and TRBJ2-4; unclear D gene. V lost 10 bases to trimming and J lost 6 bases, with 16 bases between them. Looked up from germline, CDR1 is SNHLY and CDR2 is FYNNEI. The CDR3 spans 13 residues. The chain's CDR3 is CATRSAGVNIQYF. The CDR3 bases are TGTGCCACCCGGTCCGCTGGGGTAAACATTCAGTACTTC. The full variable domain, in which reference TRBV2 and TRBJ2-4 provide the parts outside the CDR3, is EPEVTQTPSHQVTQMGQEVILRCVPISNHLYFYWYRQILGQKVEFLVSFYNNEISEKSEIFDDQFSVERPDGSNFTLKIRSTKLEDSAMYFCATRSAGVNIQYFGAGTRLSVL.

J is TRBJ1-1 and V is TRBV11-2, with D tentatively TRBD1 (5 bases). The germline V gene encodes CDR1 SGHAT and CDR2 FQNNGV. Deletions cut 2 bases from V and 0 bases from J, with 7 bases between. This CDR3 is 14 amino acids long. CDR3 bases: TGTGCCAGCAGCTTATGGGACGTGAACACTGAAGCTTTCTTT. It codes for CASSLWDVNTEAFF.

The rearrangement joins TRBV6-6 to TRBJ2-3; 9 bases map to TRBD2. J gave up 0 bases and V 8 bases, and 9 bases lay outside the gene matches. The CDR3 spans 16 residues. From germline, CDR1 is MNHNY and CDR2 SVGAGI (reference sequence). CDR3 nucleotides: TGTGCCAGCGTCAGGGCTAGCGGGGCTAGCACAGATACGCAGTATTTT. Its protein product is CASVRASGASTDTQYF.